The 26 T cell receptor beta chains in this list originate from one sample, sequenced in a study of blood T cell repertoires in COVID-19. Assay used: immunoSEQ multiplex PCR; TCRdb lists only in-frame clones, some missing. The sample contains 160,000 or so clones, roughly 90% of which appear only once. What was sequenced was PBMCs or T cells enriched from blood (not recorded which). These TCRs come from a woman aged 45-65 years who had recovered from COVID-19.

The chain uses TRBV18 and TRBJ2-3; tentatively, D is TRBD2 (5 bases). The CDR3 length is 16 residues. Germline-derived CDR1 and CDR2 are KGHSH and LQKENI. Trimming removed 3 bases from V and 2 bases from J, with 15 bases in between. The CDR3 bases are TGTGCCAGCTCACCGCTTCTAGCTAGGGACACAGATACGCAGTATTTT. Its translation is CASSPLLARDTDTQYF. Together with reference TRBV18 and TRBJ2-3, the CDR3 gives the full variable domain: NAGVMQNPRHLVRRRGQEARLRCSPMKGHSHVYWYRQLPEEGLKFMVYLQKENIIDESGMPKERFSAEFPKEGPSILRIQQVVRGDSAAYFCASSPLLARDTDTQYFGPGTRLTVL.

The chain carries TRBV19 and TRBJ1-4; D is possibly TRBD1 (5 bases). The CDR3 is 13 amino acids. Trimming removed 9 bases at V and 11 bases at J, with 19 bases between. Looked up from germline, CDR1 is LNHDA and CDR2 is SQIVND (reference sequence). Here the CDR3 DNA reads TGTGCCAGCTCCGGGACGGGAGGAGGGAAACTGTTTTTT. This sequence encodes CASSGTGGGKLFF. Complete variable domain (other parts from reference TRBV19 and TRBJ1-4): DGGITQSPKYLFRKEGQNVTLSCEQNLNHDAMYWYRQDPGQGLRLIYYSQIVNDFQKGDIAEGYSVSREKKESFPLTVTSAQKNPTAFYLCASSGTGGGKLFFGSGTQLSVL.

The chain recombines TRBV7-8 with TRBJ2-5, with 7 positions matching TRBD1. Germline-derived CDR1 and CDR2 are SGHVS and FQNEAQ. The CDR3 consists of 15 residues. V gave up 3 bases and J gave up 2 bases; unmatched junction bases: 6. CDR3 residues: CASSFGRQGQETQYF. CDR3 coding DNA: TGTGCCAGCAGCTTTGGAAGACAGGGACAAGAGACCCAGTACTTC.

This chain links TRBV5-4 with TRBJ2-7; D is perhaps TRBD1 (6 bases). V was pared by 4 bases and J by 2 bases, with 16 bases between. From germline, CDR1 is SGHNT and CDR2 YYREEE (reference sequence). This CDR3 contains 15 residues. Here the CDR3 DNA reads TGTGCCAGCAGCCTGCAGGGGACACTTACCTACGAGCAGTACTTC. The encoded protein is CASSLQGTLTYEQYF.

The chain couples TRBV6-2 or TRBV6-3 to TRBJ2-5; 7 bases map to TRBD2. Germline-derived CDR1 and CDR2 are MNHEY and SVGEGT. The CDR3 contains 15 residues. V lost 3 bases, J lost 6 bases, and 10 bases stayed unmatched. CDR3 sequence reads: CASSYWTSKGQTQYF. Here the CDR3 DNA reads TGTGCCAGCAGTTATTGGACTAGTAAAGGTCAGACCCAGTACTTC.

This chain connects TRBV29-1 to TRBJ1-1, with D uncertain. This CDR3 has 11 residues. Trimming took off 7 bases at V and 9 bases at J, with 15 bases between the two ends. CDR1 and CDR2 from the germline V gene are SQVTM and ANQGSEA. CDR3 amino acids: CSALSRSQAFF. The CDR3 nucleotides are TGCAGCGCTCTCTCCCGTAGCCAAGCTTTCTTT.

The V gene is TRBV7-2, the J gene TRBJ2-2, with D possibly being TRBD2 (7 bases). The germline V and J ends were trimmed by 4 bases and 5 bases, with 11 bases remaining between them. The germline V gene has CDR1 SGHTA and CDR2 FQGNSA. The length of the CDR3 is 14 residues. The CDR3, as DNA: TGTGCCAGCAGCTGGGGGGGGCGAACCGGGGAGCTGTTTTTT. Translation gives CASSWGGRTGELFF. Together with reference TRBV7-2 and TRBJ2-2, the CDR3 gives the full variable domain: GAGVSQSPSNKVTEKGKDVELRCDPISGHTALYWYRQSLGQGLEFLIYFQGNSAPDKSGLPSDRFSAERTGGSVSTLTIQRTQQEDSAVYLCASSWGGRTGELFFGEGSRLTVL.

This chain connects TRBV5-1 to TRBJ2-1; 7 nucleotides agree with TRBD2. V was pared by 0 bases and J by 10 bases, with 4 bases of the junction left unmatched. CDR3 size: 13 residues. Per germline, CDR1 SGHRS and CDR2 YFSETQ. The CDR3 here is CASSLDPLAEQFF. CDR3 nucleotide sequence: TGCGCCAGCAGCTTGGATCCACTAGCGGAGCAGTTCTTC.

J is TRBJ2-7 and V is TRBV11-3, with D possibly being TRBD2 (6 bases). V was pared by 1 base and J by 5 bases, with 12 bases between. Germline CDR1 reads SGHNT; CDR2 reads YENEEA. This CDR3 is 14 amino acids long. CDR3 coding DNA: TGTGCCAGCAGCTTAGGGGGGGTCAGGGACGAGCAGTACTTC. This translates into CASSLGGVRDEQYF.

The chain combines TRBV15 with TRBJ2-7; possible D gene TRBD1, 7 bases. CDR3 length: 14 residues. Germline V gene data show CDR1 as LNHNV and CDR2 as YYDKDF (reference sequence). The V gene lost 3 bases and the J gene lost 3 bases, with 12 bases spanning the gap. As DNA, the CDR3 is TGTGCCACCAGCAGGGGGGGACAGATCTACGAGCAGTACTTC. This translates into CATSRGGQIYEQYF.

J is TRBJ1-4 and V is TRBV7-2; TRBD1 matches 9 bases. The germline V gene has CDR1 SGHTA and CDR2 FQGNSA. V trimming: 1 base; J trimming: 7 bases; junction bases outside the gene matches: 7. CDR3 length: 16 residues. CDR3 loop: CASSLVGTGTGEKLFF. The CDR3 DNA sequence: TGTGCCAGCAGCTTAGTGGGGACAGGGACAGGTGAAAAACTGTTTTTT.

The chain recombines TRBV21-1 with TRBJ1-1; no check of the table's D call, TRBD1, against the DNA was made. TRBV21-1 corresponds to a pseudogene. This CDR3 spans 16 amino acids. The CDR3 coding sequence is TGTGCCAGCAGCAAAAGACCGTTGGGCGATCCGACTGAAGCTTTCTTT. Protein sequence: CASSKRPLGDPTEAFF.

The CDR3 DNA follows: TGTGCCAGCAGCCCTAGGGACAGTAACTTCTATGGCTACACCTTC. Translating gives CASSPRDSNFYGYTF. This rearrangement joins TRBV11-2 to TRBJ1-2; 7 bases align to TRBD1. V dropped 5 bases and J dropped 4; count of bases not matched to a gene: 10. The CDR3 contains 15 residues. The germline V gene has CDR1 SGHAT and CDR2 FQNNGV.

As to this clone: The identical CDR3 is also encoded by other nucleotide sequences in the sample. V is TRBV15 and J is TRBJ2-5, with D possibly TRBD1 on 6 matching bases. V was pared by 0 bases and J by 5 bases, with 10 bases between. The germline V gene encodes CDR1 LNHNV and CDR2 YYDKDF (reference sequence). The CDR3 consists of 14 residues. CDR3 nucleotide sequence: TGTGCCACCAGCAGAGACAGGGGTCAGGAGACCCAGTACTTC. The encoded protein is CATSRDRGQETQYF.

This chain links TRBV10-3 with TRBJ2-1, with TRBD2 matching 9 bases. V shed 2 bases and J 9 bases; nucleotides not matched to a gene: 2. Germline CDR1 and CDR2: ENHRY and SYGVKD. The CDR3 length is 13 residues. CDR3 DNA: TGTGCCATCAGTGAGGGGACTAGCTTTGAGCAGTTCTTC. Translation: CAISEGTSFEQFF.

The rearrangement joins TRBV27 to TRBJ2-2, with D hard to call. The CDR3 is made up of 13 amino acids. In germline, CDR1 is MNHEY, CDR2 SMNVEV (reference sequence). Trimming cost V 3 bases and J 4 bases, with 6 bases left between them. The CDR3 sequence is CASSFYITGELFF. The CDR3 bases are TGTGCCAGCAGTTTTTACATCACCGGGGAGCTGTTTTTT.

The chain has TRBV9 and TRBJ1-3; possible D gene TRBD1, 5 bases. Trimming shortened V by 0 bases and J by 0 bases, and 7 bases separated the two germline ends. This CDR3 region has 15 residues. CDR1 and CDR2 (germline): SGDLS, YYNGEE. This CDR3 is CASSVEGDSGNTIYF. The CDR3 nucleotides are TGTGCCAGCAGCGTAGAAGGGGACTCTGGAAACACCATATATTTT.

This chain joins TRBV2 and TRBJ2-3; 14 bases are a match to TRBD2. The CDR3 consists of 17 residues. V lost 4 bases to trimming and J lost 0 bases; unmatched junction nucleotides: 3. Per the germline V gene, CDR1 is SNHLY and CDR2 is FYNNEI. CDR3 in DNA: TGTGCCAGCAGTGCGGGGACTAGCGGGGGTAGCACAGATACGCAGTATTTT. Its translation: CASSAGTSGGSTDTQYF.

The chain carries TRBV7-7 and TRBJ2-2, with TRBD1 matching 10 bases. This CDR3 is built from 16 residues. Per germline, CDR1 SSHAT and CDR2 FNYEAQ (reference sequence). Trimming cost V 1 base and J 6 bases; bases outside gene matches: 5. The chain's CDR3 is CASSLGQGAVAGELFF. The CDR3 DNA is TGTGCCAGCAGCTTAGGACAGGGGGCGGTAGCCGGGGAGCTGTTTTTT.

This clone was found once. For the CDR3, the DNA is TGTGCCAGCAGCTTAGCGCTAGACCCGCCCGGCTACACCTTC. This codes for CASSLALDPPGYTF. The genes are TRBV7-2 and TRBJ1-2; no definite D call. This CDR3 is built from 14 residues. Germline values: CDR1 SGHTA, CDR2 FQGNSA. The V end lost 0 bases, the J end lost 8 bases, and 13 bases lay between the germline ends.

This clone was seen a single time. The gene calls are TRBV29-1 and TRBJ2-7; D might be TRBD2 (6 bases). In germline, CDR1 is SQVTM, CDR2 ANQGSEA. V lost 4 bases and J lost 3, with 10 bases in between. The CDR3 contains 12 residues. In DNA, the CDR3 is TGCAGCGTTGGGAGGGTCGGCTACGAGCAGTACTTC. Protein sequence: CSVGRVGYEQYF.

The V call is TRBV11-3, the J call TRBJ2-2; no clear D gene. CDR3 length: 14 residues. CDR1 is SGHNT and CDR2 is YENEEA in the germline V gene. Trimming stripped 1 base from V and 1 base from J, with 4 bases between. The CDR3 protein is CASSLGQNTGELFF. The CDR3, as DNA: TGTGCCAGCAGCTTAGGACAGAACACCGGGGAGCTGTTTTTT.

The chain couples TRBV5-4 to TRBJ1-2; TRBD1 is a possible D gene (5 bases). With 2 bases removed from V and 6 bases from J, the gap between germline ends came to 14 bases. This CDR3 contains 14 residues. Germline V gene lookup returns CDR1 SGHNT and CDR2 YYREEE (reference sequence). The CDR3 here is CASSFFGGVHGYTF. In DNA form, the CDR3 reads TGTGCCAGCAGCTTCTTCGGGGGAGTTCATGGCTACACCTTC.

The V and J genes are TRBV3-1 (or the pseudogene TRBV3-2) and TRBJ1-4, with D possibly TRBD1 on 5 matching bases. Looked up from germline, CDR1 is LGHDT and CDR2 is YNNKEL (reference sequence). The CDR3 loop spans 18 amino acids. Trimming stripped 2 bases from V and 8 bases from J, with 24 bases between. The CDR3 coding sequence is TGTGCCAGCAGCCAAAAAGAGGGACGGGCGGGGCCAGAAGAAAAACTGTTTTTT. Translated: CASSQKEGRAGPEEKLFF.

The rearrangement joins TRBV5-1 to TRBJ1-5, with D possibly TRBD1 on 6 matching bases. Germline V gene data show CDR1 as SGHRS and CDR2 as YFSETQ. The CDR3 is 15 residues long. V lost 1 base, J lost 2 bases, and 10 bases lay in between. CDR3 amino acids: CASSLTGFRNQPQHF. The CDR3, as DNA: TGCGCCAGCAGCTTGACAGGGTTTCGCAATCAGCCCCAGCATTTT.

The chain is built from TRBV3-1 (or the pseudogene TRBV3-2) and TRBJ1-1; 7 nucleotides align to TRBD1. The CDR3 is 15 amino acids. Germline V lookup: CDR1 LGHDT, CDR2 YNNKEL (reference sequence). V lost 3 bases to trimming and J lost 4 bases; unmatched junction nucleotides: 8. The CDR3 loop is CASSQLPTGFTEAFF. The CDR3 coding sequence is TGTGCCAGCAGCCAGCTCCCGACAGGGTTCACTGAAGCTTTCTTT.